This T cell receptor beta chain was sequenced in a study of blood T cell repertoires in COVID-19. Study summary: Samples of COVID-19 (acute and convalescent) were obtained from the United States, Italy and Spain.

Authors' analysis steps: Quantification of nucleated cells was approximated via reference gene primer amplification. TCRdb's copy holds only in-frame clones and misses some; the assay was immunoSEQ multiplex PCR. From that table come the V and J calls and clone size; the DNA was used to work out D and trimming. The sample includes around 210,000 clones, around 89% of them seen just once. V lost 2 bases and J 6 bases, leaving 10 bases between the germline ends. Germline CDR1 is SGHTA and CDR2 is FQGTGA. The CDR3 totals 14 residues. Participants came from around 25 US areas, aged about 18 to 89 years. Source material: PBMCs or T cells enriched from blood (not recorded which). The origin of this receptor is a young woman who had recovered from COVID-19. This rearrangement joins TRBV7-3 to TRBJ2-2; D not resolved. The CDR3 reads CASSLLHKAGELFF. The CDR3 coding sequence is TGTGCCAGCAGCTTACTCCACAAAGCCGGGGAGCTGTTTTTT. Full variable domain (outside the CDR3, taken from reference TRBV7-3 and TRBJ2-2): GAGVSQTPSNKVTEKGKYVELRCDPISGHTALYWYRQSLGQGPEFLIYFQGTGAADDSGLPNDRFFAVRPEGSVSTLKIQRTERGDSAVYLCASSLLHKAGELFFGEGSRLTVL.